This is a list of T cell receptor beta chains from one sample in a study of persistence of HIV-infected CD4 T cells. TCRdb's table, derived via immunoSEQ multiplex PCR, lists solely in-frame clones and lacks some. The sample records about 43,000 clones, 89% being singletons. Antigens for these TCRs are unknown. This material consisted of CD4+ T cells sorted from PBMCs after approximately 19-hour stimulation, taken from a patient who received antiretroviral therapy. The origin of the receptors is an adult man with HIV who was CMV-seropositive. The CDR3 runs from the conserved cysteine through the conserved F or W. A D gene is named only where the DNA matches it firmly. Some rows mark clone size as missing; the rest say once, few, many or name a class of expanded clone.

15,TRBD1,once,TRBV29-1,TRBJ2-7,CSVEVGDRSSYEQYF,TGCAGCGTTGAAGTGGGGGACAGGAGCTCCTACGAGCAGTACTTC
14,-,-,TRBV28,TRBJ1-5,CASTPVQVNQPQHF,TGTGCCAGCACCCCCGTACAGGTCAATCAGCCCCAGCATTTT
15,-,-,TRBV5-4,TRBJ2-1,CASSQNQGKNNEQFF,TGTGCCAGCAGCCAGAACCAGGGGAAAAACAATGAGCAGTTCTTC
13,-,few,TRBV6-2/TRBV6-3,TRBJ1-1,CASSQRGNTEAFF,TGTGCCAGCAGTCAGCGGGGGAACACTGAAGCTTTCTTT
14,-,-,TRBV10-3,TRBJ1-5,CAISASGSDQPQHF,TGTGCCATCAGTGCCTCGGGTTCGGATCAGCCCCAGCATTTT
15,-,-,TRBV19,TRBJ2-3,CASSIAQGRTDTQYF,TGTGCCAGTAGTATAGCACAGGGAAGGACAGATACGCAGTATTTT
15,-,-,TRBV6-5,TRBJ1-3,CASSYGGVSGNTIYF,TGTGCCAGCAGTTACGGGGGGGTGTCTGGAAACACCATATATTTT
15,-,-,TRBV10-3,TRBJ1-2,CAISSQESDNYGYTF,TGTGCCATCAGCTCTCAGGAATCTGATAACTATGGCTACACCTTC
14,-,-,TRBV27,TRBJ2-7,CASSRGGSKDEQYF,TGTGCCAGCAGCAGAGGGGGGAGTAAGGACGAGCAGTACTTC
14,-,-,TRBV10-1,TRBJ2-3,CASSGGGLTDTQYF,TGCGCCAGCAGTGGGGGGGGGCTCACAGATACGCAGTATTTT
15,-,-,TRBV3-1/TRBV3-2,TRBJ1-6,CASSRDGGYNSPLHF,TGTGCCAGCAGCCGCGACGGGGGATATAATTCACCCCTCCACTTT
13,TRBD2,-,TRBV3-1/TRBV3-2,TRBJ2-1,CATLAGGRGEQFF,TGTGCCACCCTAGCGGGGGGGCGGGGGGAGCAGTTCTTC
16,-,-,TRBV6-1,TRBJ1-5,CASSEAGGGGNQPQHF,TGTGCCAGCAGTGAAGCAGGGGGAGGAGGCAATCAGCCCCAGCATTTT
15,-,once,TRBV5-1,TRBJ2-3,CASSFLGGTQDTQYF,TGCGCCAGCAGCTTTTTGGGGGGCACCCAGGATACGCAGTATTTT
11,-,-,TRBV11-2,TRBJ2-1,CASSLVNEQFF,TGTGCCAGCAGCTTAGTTAACGAGCAGTTCTTC
13,-,-,TRBV4-2,TRBJ1-4,CASSPTRGAKLFF,TGTGCCAGCAGCCCCACTCGGGGGGCAAAACTGTTTTTT
15,TRBD1,-,TRBV9,TRBJ1-5,CASSVTGAGNQPQHF,TGTGCCAGCAGCGTTACAGGGGCGGGCAATCAGCCCCAGCATTTT
16,TRBD1,-,TRBV24-1,TRBJ2-2,CATSSADRGRTGELFF,TGTGCCACCAGTTCCGCGGACAGGGGACGTACCGGGGAGCTGTTTTTT
14,-,-,TRBV5-8,TRBJ1-3,CASSLVGAGNTIYF,TGTGCCAGCAGCTTAGTTGGAGCTGGAAACACCATATATTTT
16,-,-,TRBV3-1/TRBV3-2,TRBJ1-3,CASSGLRADSGNTIYF,TGTGCCAGCAGCGGTCTCCGGGCGGACTCTGGAAACACCATATATTTT
14,TRBD2,-,TRBV6-6,TRBJ2-5,CASSYGGGQETQYF,TGTGCCAGCAGTTACGGGGGGGGGCAAGAGACCCAGTACTTC
17,TRBD2,-,TRBV9,TRBJ2-3,CASSVVPGGASTDTQYF,TGTGCCAGCAGCGTAGTCCCCGGGGGGGCGTCGACAGATACGCAGTATTTT
11,-,-,TRBV28,TRBJ1-5,CASSLRQAQHF,TGTGCCAGCAGTTTAAGGCAGGCCCAGCATTTT
14,TRBD1,-,TRBV5-1,TRBJ2-5,CASSFSGGAETQYF,TGCGCCAGCAGCTTCTCAGGGGGCGCGGAGACCCAGTACTTC
16,-,-,TRBV28,TRBJ2-6,CASSPPTNSWANVLTF,TGTGCCAGCAGTCCCCCGACTAACAGTTGGGCCAACGTCCTGACTTTC
13,-,-,TRBV9,TRBJ2-6,CASSVTGANVLTF,TGTGCCAGCAGCGTAACTGGGGCCAACGTCCTGACTTTC
16,-,-,TRBV27,TRBJ2-6,CASSRWGGQGANVLTF,TGTGCCAGCAGCCGCTGGGGGGGACAGGGGGCCAACGTCCTGACTTTC
17,-,-,TRBV12-5,TRBJ1-6,CASGLRASSSYNSPLHF,TGTGCTAGTGGTTTGCGGGCCTCGAGCTCCTATAATTCACCCCTCCACTTT
17,TRBD2,-,TRBV4-2,TRBJ2-5,CASTPGLAGGSQETQYF,TGTGCCAGCACCCCGGGACTAGCGGGGGGTTCACAAGAGACCCAGTACTTC
13,-,-,TRBV21-1,TRBJ1-2,CASSKGNIYGYTF,TGTGCCAGCAGCAAAGGGAACATCTATGGCTACACCTTC
14,TRBD1,-,TRBV9,TRBJ1-1,CASSAGTGPTEAFF,TGTGCCAGCAGCGCCGGGACAGGGCCCACTGAAGCTTTCTTT
15,TRBD2,-,TRBV5-8,TRBJ2-4,CASSLELAGGNIQYF,TGTGCCAGCAGCTTGGAACTAGCGGGGGGAAACATTCAGTACTTC
14,-,-,TRBV6-5,TRBJ2-1,CASTRSLPGNEQFF,TGTGCCAGCACTCGGAGTCTACCCGGCAATGAGCAGTTCTTC
15,TRBD1,-,TRBV5-1,TRBJ1-2,CASSIGTGGNYGYTF,TGCGCCAGCAGCATCGGCACAGGGGGCAACTATGGCTACACCTTC
13,TRBD1,-,TRBV29-1,TRBJ1-2,CSVGTGSPRGYTF,TGCAGCGTTGGGACAGGGAGTCCTAGGGGCTACACCTTC
15,TRBD1,-,TRBV4-1,TRBJ2-1,CASSQDPQGVREQFF,TGCGCCAGCAGCCAAGATCCACAGGGGGTAAGGGAGCAGTTCTTC
16,TRBD2,-,TRBV5-1,TRBJ2-2,CASSLVAGGNTGELFF,TGCGCCAGCAGCTTGGTCGCGGGGGGGAACACCGGGGAGCTGTTTTTT
12,-,once,TRBV6-5,TRBJ1-4,CASSRNRVELFF,TGTGCCAGCAGCCGTAACAGGGTAGAACTGTTTTTT
14,TRBD1,-,TRBV19,TRBJ2-3,CASRDRGGTDTQYF,TGTGCCAGTAGAGACAGGGGTGGTACAGATACGCAGTATTTT
16,TRBD1,-,TRBV3-1/TRBV3-2,TRBJ1-3,CASSQDRGQGVNTIYF,TGTGCCAGCAGCCAAGATAGAGGACAGGGAGTGAACACCATATATTTT
15,TRBD1,-,TRBV3-1/TRBV3-2,TRBJ2-7,CASSLLGQGLWEQYF,TGTGCCAGCAGCCTCTTGGGACAGGGACTTTGGGAGCAGTACTTC